Sequencing of this T cell receptor beta chain was carried out in a study of CD8+CD57+ T cells in acquired aplastic anemia. Study in general: An average of 3.2 ug of DNA was obtained from sorted CD4+ and CD8+ cells.

Patients who underwent sequencing had shown CD8+CD57+ cell expansion by flow cytometry. Acquired aplastic anemia of severe grade affected all patients. Patients had not yet gotten any therapy when their blood was taken for sampling. Profiles of TCR beta VDJ and CDR3 were generated from a genomic DNA template. TCRdb analysed the reads with MiXCR anew, one entry per CDR3 protein. Among 150,000 to 200,000 distinct CDR3 sequences, less than 50% were seen once, and the ten largest hold about 1.7%. A note on this clonotype: What it binds is unknown. A read error is possible here, since a much larger clone lies one base away. As the CDR3 is not closed by the conserved phenylalanine or tryptophan, this likely results from a read error.

Germline CDR1 and CDR2: MNHNS and SASEGT. The CDR3 covers 15 residues. The ends lost 6 bases at V and 2 bases at J; junction bases unmatched: 6. Findings of the study overall: Simpson's diversity of CD8+ cells was not significantly different in patients compared with controls.

This receptor was taken from a human donor with aplastic anemia. Sequenced sample: sorted CD4+, CD8+, or CD8+CD57+ T cells (not recorded which) from PBMCs. The chain links TRBV6-1 to TRBJ1-1; TRBD1 agrees at 10 bases. For the CDR3, the DNA is TGTGCCAGCAGGGAGGGACAGGGGCGTAACACTGAAGCTTTCCTT. Residues: CASREGQGRNTEAFL.